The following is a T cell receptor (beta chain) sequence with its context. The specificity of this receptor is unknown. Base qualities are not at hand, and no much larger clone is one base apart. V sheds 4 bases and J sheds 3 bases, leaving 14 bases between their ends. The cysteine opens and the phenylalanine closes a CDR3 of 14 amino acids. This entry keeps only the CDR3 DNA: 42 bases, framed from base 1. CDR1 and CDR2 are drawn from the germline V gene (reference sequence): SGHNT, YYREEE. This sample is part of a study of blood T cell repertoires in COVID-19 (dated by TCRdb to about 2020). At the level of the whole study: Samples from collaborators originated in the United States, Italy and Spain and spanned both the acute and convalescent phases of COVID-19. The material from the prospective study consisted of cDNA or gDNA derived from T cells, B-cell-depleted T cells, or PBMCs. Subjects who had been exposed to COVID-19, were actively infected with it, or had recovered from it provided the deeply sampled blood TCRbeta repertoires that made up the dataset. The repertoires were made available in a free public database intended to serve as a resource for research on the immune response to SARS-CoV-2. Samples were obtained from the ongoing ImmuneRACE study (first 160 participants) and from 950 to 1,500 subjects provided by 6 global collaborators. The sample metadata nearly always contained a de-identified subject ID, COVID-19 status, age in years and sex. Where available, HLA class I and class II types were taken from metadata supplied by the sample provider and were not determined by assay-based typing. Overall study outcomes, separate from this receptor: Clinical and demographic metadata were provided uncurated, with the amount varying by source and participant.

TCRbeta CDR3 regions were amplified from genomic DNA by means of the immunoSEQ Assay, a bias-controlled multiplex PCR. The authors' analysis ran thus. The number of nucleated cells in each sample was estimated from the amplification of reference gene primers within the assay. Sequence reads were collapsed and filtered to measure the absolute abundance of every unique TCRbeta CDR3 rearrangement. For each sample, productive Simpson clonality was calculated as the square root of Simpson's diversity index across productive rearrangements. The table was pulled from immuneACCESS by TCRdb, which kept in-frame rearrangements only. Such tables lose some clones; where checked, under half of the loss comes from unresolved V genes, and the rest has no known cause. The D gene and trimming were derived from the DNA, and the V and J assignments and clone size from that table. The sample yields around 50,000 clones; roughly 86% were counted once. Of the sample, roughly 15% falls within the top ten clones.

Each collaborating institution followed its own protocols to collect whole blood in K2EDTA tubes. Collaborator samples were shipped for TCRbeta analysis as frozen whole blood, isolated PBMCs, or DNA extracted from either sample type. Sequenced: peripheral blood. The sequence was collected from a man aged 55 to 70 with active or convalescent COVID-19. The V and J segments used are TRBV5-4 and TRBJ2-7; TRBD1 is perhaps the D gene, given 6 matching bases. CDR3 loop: CASSPGQPIYEQYF. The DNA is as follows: TGTGCCAGCAGCCCAGGACAGCCGATCTACGAGCAGTACTTC.